This T cell receptor (beta chain) was documented in a study of cytomegalovirus exposure and HLA in healthy donors. PCR used 60 Vbeta primers and 13 Jbeta primers. Data came from immunoSEQ multiplex PCR; TCRdb stores just in-frame clones and leaves some out. The repertoire has about 91,000 clones, 70% to 90% of them found once; the top ten carry 2.3%. Per the germline V gene, CDR1 is MDHEN and CDR2 is SYDVKM. Unmatched junction bases numbered 15, after V lost 8 bases and J lost 7 bases. The CDR3 is 15 residues long. This sequence originates from a man younger than 30 in good health and CMV-seronegative. The rearrangement uses TRBV28 and TRBJ2-3, with 7 nucleotides matching TRBD1. The sequencing sample was made of PBMCs. Here the CDR3 DNA reads TGTGCCAGCCATTCAGACAGGGATGTGAAAAATACGCAGTATTTT. It translates to CASHSDRDVKNTQYF.